This T cell receptor (beta chain) was recorded in a study of blood T cell repertoires in COVID-19. Libraries were prepared by immunoSEQ multiplex PCR; TCRdb keeps only in-frame clonotypes and omits some of them. The table shows 55,000 to 65,000 clones, with approximately 82% occurring only once. Trimming pared 4 bases from V and 5 bases from J, leaving 21 bases between. Germline assignment: CDR1 SGHNT and CDR2 YYREEE (reference sequence). CDR3 size: 16 residues. This clonotype was obtained from a man aged 55 to 70 with acute or convalescent COVID-19. The chain couples TRBV5-4 to TRBJ2-5; perhaps TRBD2 as D (6 bases). Sequencing input: peripheral blood. This CDR3 reads CASSTRDFLGWETQYF. DNA of the CDR3: TGTGCCAGCAGCACCCGGGACTTCCTAGGTTGGGAGACCCAGTACTTC.